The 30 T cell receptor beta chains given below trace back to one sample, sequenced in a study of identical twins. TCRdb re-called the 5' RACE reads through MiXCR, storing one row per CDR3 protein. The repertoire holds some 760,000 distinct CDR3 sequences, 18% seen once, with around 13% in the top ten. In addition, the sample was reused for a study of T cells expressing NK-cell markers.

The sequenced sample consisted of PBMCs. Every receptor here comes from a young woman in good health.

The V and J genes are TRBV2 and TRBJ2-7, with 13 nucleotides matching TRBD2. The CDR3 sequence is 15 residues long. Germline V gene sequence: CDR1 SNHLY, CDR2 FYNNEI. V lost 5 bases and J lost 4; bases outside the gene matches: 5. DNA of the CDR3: TGTGCCAGCAGTCCCGGGACTAGCGGGAATTACGAGCAGTACTTC. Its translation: CASSPGTSGNYEQYF.

The CDR3 spells CASSVEGWGNTEAFF. CDR3 sequence (DNA): TGTGCCAGCAGCGTAGAAGGGTGGGGGAACACTGAAGCTTTCTTT. V gene TRBV9 combines with J gene TRBJ1-1; D is ambiguous. V dropped 0 bases and J dropped 1 base, with 10 bases sitting between them. Germline V gives CDR1 SGDLS, CDR2 YYNGEE. The CDR3 loop spans 15 amino acids.

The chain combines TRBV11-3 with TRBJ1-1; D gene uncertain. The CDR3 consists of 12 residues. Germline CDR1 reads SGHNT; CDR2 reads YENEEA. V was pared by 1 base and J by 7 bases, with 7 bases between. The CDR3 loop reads CASSLAQGEAFF. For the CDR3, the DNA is TGTGCCAGCAGCTTAGCCCAAGGTGAAGCTTTCTTT.

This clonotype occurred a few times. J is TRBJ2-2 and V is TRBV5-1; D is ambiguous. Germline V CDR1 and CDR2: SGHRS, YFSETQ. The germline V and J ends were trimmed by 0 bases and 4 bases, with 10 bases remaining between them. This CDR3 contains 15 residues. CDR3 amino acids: CASSLELVGTGELFF. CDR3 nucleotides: TGCGCCAGCAGCTTGGAATTAGTCGGCACCGGGGAGCTGTTTTTT.

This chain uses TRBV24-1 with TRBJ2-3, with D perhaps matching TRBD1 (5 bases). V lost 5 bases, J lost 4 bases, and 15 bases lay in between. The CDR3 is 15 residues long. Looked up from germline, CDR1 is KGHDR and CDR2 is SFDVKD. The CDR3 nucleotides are TGTGCCACCAGTGGTAAGGGGATCGGAGCAGATACGCAGTATTTT. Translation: CATSGKGIGADTQYF.

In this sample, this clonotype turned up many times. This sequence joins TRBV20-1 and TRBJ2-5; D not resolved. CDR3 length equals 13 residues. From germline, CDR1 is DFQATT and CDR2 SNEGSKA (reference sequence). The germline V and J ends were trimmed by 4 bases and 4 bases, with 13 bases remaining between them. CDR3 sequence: CSATQVILETQYF. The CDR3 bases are TGCAGTGCTACGCAGGTTATCTTAGAGACCCAGTACTTC.

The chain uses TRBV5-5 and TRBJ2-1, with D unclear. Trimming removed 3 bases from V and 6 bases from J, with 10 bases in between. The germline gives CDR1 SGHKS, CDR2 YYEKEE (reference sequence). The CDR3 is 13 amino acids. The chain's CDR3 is CASSWGTVNEQFF. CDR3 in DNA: TGTGCCAGCAGCTGGGGAACTGTCAATGAGCAGTTCTTC. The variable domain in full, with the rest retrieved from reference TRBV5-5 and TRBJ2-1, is DAGVTQSPTHLIKTRGQQVTLRCSPISGHKSVSWYQQVLGQGPQFIFQYYEKEERGRGNFPDRFSARQFPNYSSELNVNALLLGDSALYLCASSWGTVNEQFFGPGTRLTVL.

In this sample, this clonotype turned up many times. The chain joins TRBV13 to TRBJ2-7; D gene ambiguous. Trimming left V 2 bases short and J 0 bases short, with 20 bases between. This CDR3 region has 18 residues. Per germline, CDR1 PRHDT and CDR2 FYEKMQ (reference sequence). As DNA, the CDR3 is TGTGCCAGCAGCTTACTGGCGTACCCGGGTTCAAGCTCCTACGAGCAGTACTTC. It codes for CASSLLAYPGSSSYEQYF.

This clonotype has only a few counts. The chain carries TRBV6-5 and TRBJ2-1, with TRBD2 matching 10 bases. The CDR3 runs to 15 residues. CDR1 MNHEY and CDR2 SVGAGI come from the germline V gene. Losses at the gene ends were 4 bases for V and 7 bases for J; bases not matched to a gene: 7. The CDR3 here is CASSLSGRALNEQFF. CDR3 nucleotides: TGTGCCAGCAGTTTGAGCGGGAGGGCCCTAAATGAGCAGTTCTTC.

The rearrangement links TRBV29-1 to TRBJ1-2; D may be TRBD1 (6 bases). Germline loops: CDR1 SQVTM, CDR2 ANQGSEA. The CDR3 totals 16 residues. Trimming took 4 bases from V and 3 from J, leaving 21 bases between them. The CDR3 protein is CSVGREGGGIDYGYTF. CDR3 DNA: TGCAGCGTTGGCCGGGAGGGCGGGGGCATCGACTATGGCTACACCTTC.

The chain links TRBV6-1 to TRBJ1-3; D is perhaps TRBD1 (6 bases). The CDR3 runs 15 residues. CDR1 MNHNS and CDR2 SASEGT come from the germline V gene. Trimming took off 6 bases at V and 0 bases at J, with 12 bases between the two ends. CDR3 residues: CASSRQASSGNTIYF. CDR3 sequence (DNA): TGTGCCAGCAGCCGACAGGCCTCCTCTGGAAACACCATATATTTT.

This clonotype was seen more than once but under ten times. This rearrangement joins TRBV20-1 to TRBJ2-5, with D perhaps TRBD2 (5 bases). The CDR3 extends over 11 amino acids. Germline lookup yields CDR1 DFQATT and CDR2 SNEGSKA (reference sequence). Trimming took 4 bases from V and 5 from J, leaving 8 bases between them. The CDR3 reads CSAIKRETQYF. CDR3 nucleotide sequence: TGCAGTGCTATCAAGCGGGAGACCCAGTACTTC.

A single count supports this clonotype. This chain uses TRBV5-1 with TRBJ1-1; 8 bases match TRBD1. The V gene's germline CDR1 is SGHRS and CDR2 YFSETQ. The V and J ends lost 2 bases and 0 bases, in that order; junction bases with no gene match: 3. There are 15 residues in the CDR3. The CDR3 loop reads CASSFNRGMNTEAFF. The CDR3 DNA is TGCGCCAGCAGCTTTAACAGGGGGATGAACACTGAAGCTTTCTTT.

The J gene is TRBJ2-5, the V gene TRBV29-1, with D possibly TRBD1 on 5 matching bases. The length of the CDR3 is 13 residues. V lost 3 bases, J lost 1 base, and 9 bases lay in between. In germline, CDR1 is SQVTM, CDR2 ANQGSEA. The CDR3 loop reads CSVEGQAQETQYF. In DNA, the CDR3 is TGCAGCGTTGAGGGGCAGGCCCAAGAGACCCAGTACTTC.

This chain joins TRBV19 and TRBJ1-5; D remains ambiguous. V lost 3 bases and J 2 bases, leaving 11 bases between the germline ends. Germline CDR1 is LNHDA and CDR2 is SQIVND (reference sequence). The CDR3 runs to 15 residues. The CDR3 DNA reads TGTGCCAGTAGTATTCGGTCTGGAGGCAATCAGCCCCAGCATTTT. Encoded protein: CASSIRSGGNQPQHF.

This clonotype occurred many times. The CDR3 here is CASSIGLSSSTDTQYF. CDR3 bases: TGCGCCAGCAGCATCGGACTTTCCTCAAGCACAGATACGCAGTATTTT. The V and J genes are TRBV5-1 and TRBJ2-3, with a tentative D call TRBD2 (5 bases). The V gene's germline CDR1 is SGHRS and CDR2 YFSETQ. The CDR3 runs 16 residues. The V gene lost 4 bases and the J gene lost 0 bases, with 15 bases spanning the gap.

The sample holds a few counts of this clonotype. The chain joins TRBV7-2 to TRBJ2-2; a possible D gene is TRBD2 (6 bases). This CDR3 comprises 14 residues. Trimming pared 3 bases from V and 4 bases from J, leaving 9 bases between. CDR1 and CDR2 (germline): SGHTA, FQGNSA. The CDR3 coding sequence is TGTGCCAGCAGCTTTTTTAGCGGCACCGGGGAGCTGTTTTTT. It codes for CASSFFSGTGELFF.

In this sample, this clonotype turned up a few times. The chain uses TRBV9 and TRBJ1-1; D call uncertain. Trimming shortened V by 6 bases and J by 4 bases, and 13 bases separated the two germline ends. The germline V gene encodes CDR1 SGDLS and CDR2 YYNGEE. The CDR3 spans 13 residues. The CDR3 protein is CASTETVGTEAFF. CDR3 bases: TGTGCCAGCACGGAAACGGTGGGCACTGAAGCTTTCTTT.

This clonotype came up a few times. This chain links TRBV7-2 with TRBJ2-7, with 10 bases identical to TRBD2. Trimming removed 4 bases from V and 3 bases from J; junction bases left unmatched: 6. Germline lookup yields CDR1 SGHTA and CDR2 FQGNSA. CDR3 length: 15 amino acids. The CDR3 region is CASSSTSGDSYEQYF. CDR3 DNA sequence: TGTGCCAGCAGCTCTACTAGCGGGGATAGCTACGAGCAGTACTTC.

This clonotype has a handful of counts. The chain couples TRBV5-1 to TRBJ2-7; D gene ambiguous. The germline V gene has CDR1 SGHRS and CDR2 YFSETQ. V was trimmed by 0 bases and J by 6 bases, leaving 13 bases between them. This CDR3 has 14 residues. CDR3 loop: CASSLADLGSEQYF. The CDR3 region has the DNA TGCGCCAGCAGCTTGGCCGATTTGGGTTCCGAGCAGTACTTC.

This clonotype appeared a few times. The CDR3 loop reads CASSPRTASYNEQFF. The CDR3 DNA sequence: TGTGCCAGCAGCCCAAGGACAGCTTCCTACAATGAGCAGTTCTTC. This chain links TRBV7-2 with TRBJ2-1; a possible D gene is TRBD1 (6 bases). Germline CDR1 is SGHTA and CDR2 is FQGNSA. The CDR3 has 15 residues. The ends were cut back, 5 bases at V and 1 base at J, with 12 bases in the middle.

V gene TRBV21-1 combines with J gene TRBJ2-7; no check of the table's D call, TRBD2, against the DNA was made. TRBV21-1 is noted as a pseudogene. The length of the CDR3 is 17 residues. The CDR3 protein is CASSKVAGAHPRYEQYF. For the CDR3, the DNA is TGTGCCAGCAGCAAAGTCGCAGGGGCCCACCCAAGGTACGAGCAGTACTTC.

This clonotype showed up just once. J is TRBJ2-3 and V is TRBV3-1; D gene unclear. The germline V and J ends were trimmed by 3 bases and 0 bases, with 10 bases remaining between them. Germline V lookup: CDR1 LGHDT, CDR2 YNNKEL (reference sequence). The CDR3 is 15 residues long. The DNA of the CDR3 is TGTGCCAGCAGCCACTTGTCAGTTAGCACAGATACGCAGTATTTT. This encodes CASSHLSVSTDTQYF.

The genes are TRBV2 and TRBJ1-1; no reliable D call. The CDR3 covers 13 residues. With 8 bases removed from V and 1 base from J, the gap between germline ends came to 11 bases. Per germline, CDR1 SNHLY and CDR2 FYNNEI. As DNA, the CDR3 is TGTGCCAGCGATATAGGACGGAACACTGAAGCTTTCTTT. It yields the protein CASDIGRNTEAFF.

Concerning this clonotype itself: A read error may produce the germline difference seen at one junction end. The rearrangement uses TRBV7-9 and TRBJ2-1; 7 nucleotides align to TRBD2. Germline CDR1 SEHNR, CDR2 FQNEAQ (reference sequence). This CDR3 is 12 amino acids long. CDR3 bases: TGTGCCAGCAGCCCGCGACTAGCTAGTATCATCTTC. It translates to CASSPRLASIIF.

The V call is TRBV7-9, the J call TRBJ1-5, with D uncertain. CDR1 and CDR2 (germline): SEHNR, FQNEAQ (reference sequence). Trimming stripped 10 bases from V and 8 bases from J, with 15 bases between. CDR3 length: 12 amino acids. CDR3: CANEYRAKPQHF. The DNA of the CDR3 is TGTGCCAACGAATACCGTGCCAAGCCCCAGCATTTT.

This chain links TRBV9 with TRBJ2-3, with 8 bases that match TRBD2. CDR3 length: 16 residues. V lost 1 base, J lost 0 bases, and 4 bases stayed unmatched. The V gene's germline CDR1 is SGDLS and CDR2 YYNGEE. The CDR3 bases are TGTGCCAGCAGCGTACTTCCGGGGGGGAGCACAGATACGCAGTATTTT. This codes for CASSVLPGGSTDTQYF.

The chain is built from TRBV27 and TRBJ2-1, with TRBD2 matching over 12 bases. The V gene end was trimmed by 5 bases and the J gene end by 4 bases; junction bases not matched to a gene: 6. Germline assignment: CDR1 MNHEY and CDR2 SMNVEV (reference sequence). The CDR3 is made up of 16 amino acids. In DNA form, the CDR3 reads TGTGCCAGCAGTATCTCCGGGACTAGCGGGTACAATGAGCAGTTCTTC. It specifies CASSISGTSGYNEQFF.

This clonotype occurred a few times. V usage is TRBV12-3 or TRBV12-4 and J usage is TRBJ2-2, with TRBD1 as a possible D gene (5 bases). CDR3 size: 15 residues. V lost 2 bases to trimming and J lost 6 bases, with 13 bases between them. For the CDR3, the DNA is TGTGCCAGCAGTTTACGGGCAGGGTTGCCCGGGGAGCTGTTTTTT. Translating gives CASSLRAGLPGELFF.

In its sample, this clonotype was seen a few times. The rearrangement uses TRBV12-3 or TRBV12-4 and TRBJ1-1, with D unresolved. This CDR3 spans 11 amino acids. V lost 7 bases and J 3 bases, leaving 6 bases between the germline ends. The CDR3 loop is CASIRDTEAFF. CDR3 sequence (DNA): TGTGCCAGCATCCGGGACACTGAAGCTTTCTTT.